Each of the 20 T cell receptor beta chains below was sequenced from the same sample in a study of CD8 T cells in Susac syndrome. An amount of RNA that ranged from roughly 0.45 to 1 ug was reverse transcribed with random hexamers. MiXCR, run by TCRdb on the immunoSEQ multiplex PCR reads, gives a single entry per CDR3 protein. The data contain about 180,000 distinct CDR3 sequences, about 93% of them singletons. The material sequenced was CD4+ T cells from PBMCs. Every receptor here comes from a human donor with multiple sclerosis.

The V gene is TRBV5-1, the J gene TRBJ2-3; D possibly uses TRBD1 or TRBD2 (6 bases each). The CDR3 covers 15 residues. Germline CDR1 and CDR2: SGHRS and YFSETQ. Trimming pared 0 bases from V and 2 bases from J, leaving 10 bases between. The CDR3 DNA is TGCGCCAGCAGCTTGGCCGGGGGCGACACAGATACGCAGTATTTT. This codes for CASSLAGGDTDTQYF.

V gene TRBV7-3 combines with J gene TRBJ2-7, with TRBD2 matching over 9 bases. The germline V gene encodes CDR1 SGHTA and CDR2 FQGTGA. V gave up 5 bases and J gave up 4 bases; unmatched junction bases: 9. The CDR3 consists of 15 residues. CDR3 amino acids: CASSLGASGVYEQYF. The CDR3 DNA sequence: TGTGCCAGCAGCCTCGGGGCTAGCGGGGTATACGAGCAGTACTTC.

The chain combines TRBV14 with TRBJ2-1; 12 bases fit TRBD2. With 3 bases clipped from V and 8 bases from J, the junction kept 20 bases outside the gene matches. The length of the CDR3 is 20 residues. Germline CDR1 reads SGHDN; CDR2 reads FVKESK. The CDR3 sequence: CASSHLSRGATSGGRDEQFF. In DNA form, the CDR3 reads TGTGCCAGCAGCCACCTCAGCAGAGGGGCCACTAGCGGGGGGCGCGATGAGCAGTTCTTC. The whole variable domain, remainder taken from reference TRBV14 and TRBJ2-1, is EAGVTQFPSHSVIEKGQTVTLRCDPISGHDNLYWYRRVMGKEIKFLLHFVKESKQDESGMPNNRFLAERTGGTYSTLKVQPAELEDSGVYFCASSHLSRGATSGGRDEQFFGPGTRLTVL.

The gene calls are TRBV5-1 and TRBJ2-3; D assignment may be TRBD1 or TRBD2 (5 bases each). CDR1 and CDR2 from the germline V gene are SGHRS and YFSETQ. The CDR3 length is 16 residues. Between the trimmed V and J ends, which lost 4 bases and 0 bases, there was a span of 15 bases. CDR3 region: CASSRSGTGSTDTQYF. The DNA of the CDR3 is TGCGCCAGCAGCCGATCCGGGACGGGAAGCACAGATACGCAGTATTTT.

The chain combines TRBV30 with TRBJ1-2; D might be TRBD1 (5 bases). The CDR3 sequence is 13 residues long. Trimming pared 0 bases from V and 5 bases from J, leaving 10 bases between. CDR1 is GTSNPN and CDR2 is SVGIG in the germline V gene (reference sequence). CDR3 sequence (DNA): TGTGCCTGGAGTGTTCAGGGAGGATATGGCTACACCTTC. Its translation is CAWSVQGGYGYTF. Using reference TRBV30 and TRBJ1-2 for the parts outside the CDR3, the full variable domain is SQTIHQWPATLVQPVGSPLSLECTVEGTSNPNLYWYRQAAGRGLQLLFYSVGIGQISSEVPQNLSASRPQDRQFILSSKKLLLSDSGFYLCAWSVQGGYGYTFGSGTRLTVV.

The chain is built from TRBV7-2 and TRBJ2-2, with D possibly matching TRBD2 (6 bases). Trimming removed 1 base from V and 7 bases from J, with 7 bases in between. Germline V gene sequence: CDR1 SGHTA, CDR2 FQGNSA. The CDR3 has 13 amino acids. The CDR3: CASSLVSGGELFF. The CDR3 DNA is TGTGCCAGCAGCTTAGTTAGCGGCGGGGAGCTGTTTTTT.

As DNA, the CDR3 is TGTGCCAGCAGTTTGGGAGACAAAAGGGTTTTCTTT. It yields the protein CASSLGDKRVFF. This chain joins TRBV12-3 or TRBV12-4 and TRBJ1-1; D not resolved. V lost 3 bases and J lost 13, with 15 bases in between. The CDR3 runs to 12 residues.

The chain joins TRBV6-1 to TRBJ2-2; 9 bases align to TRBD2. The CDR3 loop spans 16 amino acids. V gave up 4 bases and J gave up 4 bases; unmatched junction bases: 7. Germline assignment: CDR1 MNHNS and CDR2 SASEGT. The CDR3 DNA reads TGTGCCAGCAGTGGTCTAGCGGGGAGGATCACCGGGGAGCTGTTTTTT. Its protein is CASSGLAGRITGELFF.

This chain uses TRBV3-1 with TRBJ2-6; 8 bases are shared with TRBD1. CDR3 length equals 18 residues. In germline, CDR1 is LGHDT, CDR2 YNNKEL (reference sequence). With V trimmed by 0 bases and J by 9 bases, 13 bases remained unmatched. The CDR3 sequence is CASSQDRSGGVDYNVLTF. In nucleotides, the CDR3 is TGTGCCAGCAGCCAAGATCGGTCAGGGGGCGTAGATTACAACGTCCTGACTTTC.

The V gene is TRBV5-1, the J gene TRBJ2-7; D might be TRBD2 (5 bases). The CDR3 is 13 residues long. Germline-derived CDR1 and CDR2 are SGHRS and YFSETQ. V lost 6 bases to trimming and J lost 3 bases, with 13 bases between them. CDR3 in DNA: TGCGCCAGCAAGCCGTCTGGAGGCTACGAGCAGTACTTC. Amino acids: CASKPSGGYEQYF. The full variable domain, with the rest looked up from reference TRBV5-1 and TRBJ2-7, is KAGVTQTPRYLIKTRGQQVTLSCSPISGHRSVSWYQQTPGQGLQFLFEYFSETQRNKGNFPGRFSGRQFSNSRSEMNVSTLELGDSALYLCASKPSGGYEQYFGPGTRLTVT.

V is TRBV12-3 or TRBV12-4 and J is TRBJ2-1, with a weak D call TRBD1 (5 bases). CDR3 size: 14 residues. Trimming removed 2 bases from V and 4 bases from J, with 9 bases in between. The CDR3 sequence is CASSLFHRYNEQFF. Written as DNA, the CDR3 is TGTGCCAGCAGTTTATTTCACAGGTACAATGAGCAGTTCTTC.

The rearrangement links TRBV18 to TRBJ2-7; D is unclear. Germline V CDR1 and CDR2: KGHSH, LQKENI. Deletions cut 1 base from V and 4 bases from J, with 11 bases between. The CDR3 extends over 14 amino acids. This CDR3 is CASSPRTVQYEQYF. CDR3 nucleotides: TGTGCCAGCTCACCACGTACAGTGCAATACGAGCAGTACTTC.

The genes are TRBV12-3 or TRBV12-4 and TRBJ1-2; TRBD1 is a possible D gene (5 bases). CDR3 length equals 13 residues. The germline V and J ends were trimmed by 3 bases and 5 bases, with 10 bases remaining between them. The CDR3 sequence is CASSFPEGYGYTF. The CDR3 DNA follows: TGTGCCAGCAGTTTCCCCGAGGGGTATGGCTACACCTTC.

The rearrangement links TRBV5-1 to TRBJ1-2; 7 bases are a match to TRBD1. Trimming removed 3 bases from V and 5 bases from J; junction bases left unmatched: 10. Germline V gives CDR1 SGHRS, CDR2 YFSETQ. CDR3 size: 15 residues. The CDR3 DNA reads TGCGCCAGCAGCTCATCGACAGGGCAGGGGTATGGCTACACCTTC. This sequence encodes CASSSSTGQGYGYTF. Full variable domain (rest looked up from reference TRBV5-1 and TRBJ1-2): KAGVTQTPRYLIKTRGQQVTLSCSPISGHRSVSWYQQTPGQGLQFLFEYFSETQRNKGNFPGRFSGRQFSNSRSEMNVSTLELGDSALYLCASSSSTGQGYGYTFGSGTRLTVV.

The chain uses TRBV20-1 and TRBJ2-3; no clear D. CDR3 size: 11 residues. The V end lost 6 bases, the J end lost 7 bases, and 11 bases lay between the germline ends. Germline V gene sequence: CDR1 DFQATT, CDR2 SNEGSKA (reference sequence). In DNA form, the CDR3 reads TGCAGTGCCCCCCAGACGTATACGCAGTATTTT. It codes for CSAPQTYTQYF.

CDR3 amino acids: CASSSRETSPNIQYF. DNA of the CDR3: TGTGCCAGCAGCTCCCGGGAGACTAGCCCAAACATTCAGTACTTC. The chain carries TRBV3-1 and TRBJ2-4; TRBD2 matches at 7 bases. CDR1 LGHDT and CDR2 YNNKEL come from the germline V gene (reference sequence). Unmatched junction bases numbered 10, after V lost 5 bases and J lost 6 bases. This CDR3 is built from 15 residues.

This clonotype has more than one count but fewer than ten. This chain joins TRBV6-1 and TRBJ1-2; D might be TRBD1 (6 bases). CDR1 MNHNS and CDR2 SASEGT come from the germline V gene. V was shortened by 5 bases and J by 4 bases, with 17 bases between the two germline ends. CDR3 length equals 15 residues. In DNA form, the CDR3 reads TGTGCCAGCAGTAAAACAGGGTATAGCCCCTATGGCTACACCTTC. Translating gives CASSKTGYSPYGYTF.

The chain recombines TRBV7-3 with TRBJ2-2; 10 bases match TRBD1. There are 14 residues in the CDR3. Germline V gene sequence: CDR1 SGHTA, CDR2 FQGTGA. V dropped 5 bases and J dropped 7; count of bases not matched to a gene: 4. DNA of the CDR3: TGTGCCAGCAGCCTAGGGACAGGGGTCGGGGAGCTGTTTTTT. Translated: CASSLGTGVGELFF.

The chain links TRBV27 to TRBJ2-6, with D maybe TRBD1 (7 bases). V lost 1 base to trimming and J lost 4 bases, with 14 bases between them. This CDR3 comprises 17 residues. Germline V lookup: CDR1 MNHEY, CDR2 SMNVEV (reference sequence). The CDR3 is CASSLWQGEAGANVLTF. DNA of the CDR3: TGTGCCAGCAGTTTATGGCAGGGGGAGGCAGGGGCCAACGTCCTGACTTTC.

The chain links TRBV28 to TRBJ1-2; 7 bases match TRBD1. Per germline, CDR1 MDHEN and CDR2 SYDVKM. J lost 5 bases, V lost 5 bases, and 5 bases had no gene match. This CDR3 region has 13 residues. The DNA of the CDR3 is TGTGCCAGCAGTACAGGGGTGCTGTATGGCTACACCTTC. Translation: CASSTGVLYGYTF.